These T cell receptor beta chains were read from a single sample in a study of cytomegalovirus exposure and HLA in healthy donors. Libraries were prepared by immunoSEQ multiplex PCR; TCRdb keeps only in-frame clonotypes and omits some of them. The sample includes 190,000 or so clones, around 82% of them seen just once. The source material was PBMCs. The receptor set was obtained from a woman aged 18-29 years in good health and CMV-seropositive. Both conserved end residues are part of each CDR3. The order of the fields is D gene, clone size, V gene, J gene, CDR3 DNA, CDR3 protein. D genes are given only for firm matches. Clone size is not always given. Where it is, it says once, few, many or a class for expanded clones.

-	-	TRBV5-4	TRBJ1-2	TGTGCCAGCAGTTTTGACAGGATCGGGGATGGCTACACCTTC	CASSFDRIGDGYTF
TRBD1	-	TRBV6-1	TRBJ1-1	TGTGCCAGCAGTGACCAGGGGGGAGGCACTGAAGCTTTCTTT	CASSDQGGGTEAFF
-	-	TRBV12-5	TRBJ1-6	TGTGCTAGTGGTTTGGCCCGTTCACCCCTCCACTTT	CASGLARSPLHF
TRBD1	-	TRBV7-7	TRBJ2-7	TGTGCCAGCAGCTCCGGGACAGGGGGGGACTACGAGCAGTACTTC	CASSSGTGGDYEQYF
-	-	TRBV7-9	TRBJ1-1	TGTGCCAGCAGCTTAGTAATGTCGGAGACTGAAGCTTTCTTT	CASSLVMSETEAFF
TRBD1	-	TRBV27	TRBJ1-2	TGTGCCAGCAGTTTATCCGGGACAGGGGTGGGCTATGGCTACACCTTC	CASSLSGTGVGYGYTF
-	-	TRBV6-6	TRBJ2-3	TGTGCCTCCAACGGGGGGGACAGGGTCAGGTCAGATACGCAGTATTTT	CASNGGDRVRSDTQYF
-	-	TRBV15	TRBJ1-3	TGTGCCACCAGCAGAGATGGATCAGGGGTGGGAGGAAACACCATATATTTT	CATSRDGSGVGGNTIYF
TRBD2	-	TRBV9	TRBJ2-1	TGTGCCAGCAGCGTAGAGGAGCGGGGGGGCTATGATGAGCAGTTCTTC	CASSVEERGGYDEQFF
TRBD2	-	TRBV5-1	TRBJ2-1	TGCGCCAGCAGCTGGGGTAGCGGGGTTAATGAGCAGTTCTTC	CASSWGSGVNEQFF
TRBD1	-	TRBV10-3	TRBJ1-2	TGTGCCATCAGTGAGTCCGCCAGGGGGAACTATGGCTACACCTTC	CAISESARGNYGYTF
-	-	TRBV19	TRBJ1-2	TGTGCCAGTAGTCTTGGAGACTATGGCTACACCTTC	CASSLGDYGYTF
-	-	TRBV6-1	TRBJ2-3	TGTGCCAGCACTATACGCCAGGCACCAGATACGCAGTATTTT	CASTIRQAPDTQYF
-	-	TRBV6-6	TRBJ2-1	TGTGCCAGCAGTTACTGGCCCGACAATGAGCAGTTCTTC	CASSYWPDNEQFF
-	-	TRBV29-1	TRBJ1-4	TGCAGCGTTGGCGAGGGGGAACTGTTTTTT	CSVGEGELFF
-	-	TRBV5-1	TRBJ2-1	TGCGCCAGCAGCTTAACTGACAATGAGCAGTTCTTC	CASSLTDNEQFF
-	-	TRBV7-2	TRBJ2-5	TGTGCCAGCAGCTTAGCCCCCCTTAACCAAGAGACCCAGTACTTC	CASSLAPLNQETQYF
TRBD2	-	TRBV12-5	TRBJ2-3	TGTGCTAGTGGTAAACACACTAGCGGGGGTAGTGAAGATACGCAGTATTTT	CASGKHTSGGSEDTQYF
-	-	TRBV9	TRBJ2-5	TGTGCCAGCAGCGTAGGTCGTAACCAAGAGACCCAGTACTTC	CASSVGRNQETQYF
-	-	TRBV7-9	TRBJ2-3	TGTGCCAGGGGCGCGGGGACCACAGATACGCAGTATTTT	CARGAGTTDTQYF
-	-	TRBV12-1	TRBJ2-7	TGTGCCAGCAGCCAAAATCAGACTAGTTCCGAGCAGTACTTC	CASSQNQTSSEQYF
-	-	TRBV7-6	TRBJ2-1	TGTGCCAGCAGCCCCCCGGTGGGGGCCAATGAGCAGTTCTTC	CASSPPVGANEQFF
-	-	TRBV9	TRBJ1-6	TGTGCCAGCAGCGTAGGGGGGGGCAGTAATTCACCCCTCCACTTT	CASSVGGGSNSPLHF
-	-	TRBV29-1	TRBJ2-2	TGCAGCGTTAGAGTACAGGTGAACACCGGGGAGCTGTTTTTT	CSVRVQVNTGELFF
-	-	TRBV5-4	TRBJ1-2	TGTGCCAGCAGTCCGAGAAACGGCGGGGCGTATGGCTACACCTTC	CASSPRNGGAYGYTF
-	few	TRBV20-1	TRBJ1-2	TGCAGTGCCACGGGTGGTGGCTACACCTTC	CSATGGGYTF
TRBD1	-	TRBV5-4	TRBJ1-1	TGTGCCAGCGTCCCGCAGGGGGCCTGGACTGAAGCTTTCTTT	CASVPQGAWTEAFF
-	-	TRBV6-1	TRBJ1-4	TGTGCCAGCCGGATCAGGGGCTGGAATGAAAAACTGTTTTTT	CASRIRGWNEKLFF
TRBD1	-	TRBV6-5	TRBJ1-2	TGTGCCAGCAGTTTTTTCCGGGACAGTGGGGTTCTTGGCTACACCTTC	CASSFFRDSGVLGYTF
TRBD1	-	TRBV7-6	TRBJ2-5	TGTGCCAGCAGCACTTGGACAGGGAGCACCGCCAGGGAGACCCAGTACTTC	CASSTWTGSTARETQYF
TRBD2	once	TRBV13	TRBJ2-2	TGTGCCACCCGGACTAGCGGGGATCACACCGGGGAGCTGTTTTTT	CATRTSGDHTGELFF
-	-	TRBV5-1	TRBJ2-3	TGCGCCAGCAGCTTGTGGCTAGAGGCAGATACGCAGTATTTT	CASSLWLEADTQYF
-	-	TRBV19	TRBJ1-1	TGTGCCAGTAGTACTCCCGGACACTACACTGAAGCTTTCTTT	CASSTPGHYTEAFF
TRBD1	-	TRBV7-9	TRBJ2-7	TGTGCCAGCAGCTTAGGGGGGACAGGGACCTACGAGCAGTACTTC	CASSLGGTGTYEQYF
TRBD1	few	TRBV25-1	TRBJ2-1	TGTGCCAGCAGTGAAACAGCGACAGGGGGGGATGAGCAGTTCTTC	CASSETATGGDEQFF
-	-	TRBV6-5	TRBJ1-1	TGTGCCAGCAGAAAGAGACCCGCGGGGACCCTCGAAGCTTTCTTT	CASRKRPAGTLEAFF
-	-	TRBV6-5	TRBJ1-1	TGTGCCAGCAGCAAGGACAGCCCTTTATTCTCTGAAGCTTTCTTT	CASSKDSPLFSEAFF
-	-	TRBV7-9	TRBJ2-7	TGTGCCAGCAGCTTAGCGCTAGCGTCAGGCGAGCAGTACTTC	CASSLALASGEQYF
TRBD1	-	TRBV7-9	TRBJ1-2	TGTGCCAGCAGCCACCAGGGACAGACGAGTTTCACCTTC	CASSHQGQTSFTF
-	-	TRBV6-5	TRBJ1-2	TGTGCCAGTAGTCGGAGTAGTGGAAGCTACACCTTC	CASSRSSGSYTF
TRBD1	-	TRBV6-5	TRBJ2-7	TGTGCCGGCAGTTACGTGGGGACAGGGGGCGAGCAGTACTTC	CAGSYVGTGGEQYF
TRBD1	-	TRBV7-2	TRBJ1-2	TGTGCCAGCAGCTTAGTTTGGCAGGGGGTGAATGGCTACACCTTC	CASSLVWQGVNGYTF
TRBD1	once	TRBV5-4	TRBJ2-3	TGTGCCAGCAGCCCCACAGGGGTAGATACGCAGTATTTT	CASSPTGVDTQYF
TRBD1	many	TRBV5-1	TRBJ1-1	TGCGCCAGCAGCTTGGAGGGGGCTCACCACACTGAAGCTTTCTTT	CASSLEGAHHTEAFF
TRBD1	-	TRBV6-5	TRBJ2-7	TGTGCCAGCAGGACCGGGACAGATTCCTACGAGCAGTACTTC	CASRTGTDSYEQYF
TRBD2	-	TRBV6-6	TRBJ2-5	TGTGCCAGCAGTCCAGGAGCGGGGGTTGAGACCCAGTACTTC	CASSPGAGVETQYF
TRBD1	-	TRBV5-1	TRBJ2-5	TGCGCCAGCAGCTCCGACAGGGAGCTGGGGACCCAGTACTTC	CASSSDRELGTQYF